This T cell receptor (beta chain) came from a study of CD8 T cells in Susac syndrome. Sequencing of TCR beta covered CD8+ and CD4+ T cells obtained from blood. The authors reverse transcribed roughly 0.5 to 1 ug RNA with random hexamers. TCRdb recomputed calls from the immunoSEQ multiplex PCR reads with MiXCR, one row per CDR3 protein. The sample shows 150,000 to 160,000 distinct CDR3 sequences, around 96% of them seen only once. CDR3 length equals 16 residues. The germline V gene has CDR1 LGHNA and CDR2 YSLEER. V shed 1 base, J shed 3 bases, and the junction held 6 bases outside the gene matches. The V and J genes are TRBV4-3 and TRBJ2-1; 7 bases are a match to TRBD1. The receptor comes from a human donor with multiple sclerosis. Source material: CD8+ T cells from PBMCs. The CDR3 DNA reads TGCGCCAGCAGCCAAGGGACAGGAATCTTCTACAATGAGCAGTTCTTC. It codes for CASSQGTGIFYNEQFF.